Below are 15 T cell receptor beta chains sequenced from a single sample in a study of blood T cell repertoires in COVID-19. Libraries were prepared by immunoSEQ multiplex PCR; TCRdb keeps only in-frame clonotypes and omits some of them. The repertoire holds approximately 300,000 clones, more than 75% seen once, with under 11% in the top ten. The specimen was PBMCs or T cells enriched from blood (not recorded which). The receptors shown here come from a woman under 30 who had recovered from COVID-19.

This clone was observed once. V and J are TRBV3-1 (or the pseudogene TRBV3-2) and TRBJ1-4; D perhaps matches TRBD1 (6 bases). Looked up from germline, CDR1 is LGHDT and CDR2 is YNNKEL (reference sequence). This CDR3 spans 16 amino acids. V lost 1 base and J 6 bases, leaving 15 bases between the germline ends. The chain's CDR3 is CASSQGTGHPDEKLFF. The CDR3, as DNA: TGTGCCAGCAGCCAAGGTACGGGACACCCAGATGAAAAACTGTTTTTT.

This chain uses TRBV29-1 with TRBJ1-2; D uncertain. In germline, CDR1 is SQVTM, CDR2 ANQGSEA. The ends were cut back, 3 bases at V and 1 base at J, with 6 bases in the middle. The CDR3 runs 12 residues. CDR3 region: CSVEYSNYGYTF. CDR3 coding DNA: TGCAGCGTTGAGTACAGTAACTATGGCTACACCTTC.

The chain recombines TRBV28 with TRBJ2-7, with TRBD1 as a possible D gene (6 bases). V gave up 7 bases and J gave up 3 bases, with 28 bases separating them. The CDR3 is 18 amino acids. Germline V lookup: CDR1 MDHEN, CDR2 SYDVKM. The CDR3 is CASTKIAFTGTKYYEQYF. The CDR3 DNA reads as TGTGCCAGCACCAAAATCGCCTTTACCGGGACAAAATACTACGAGCAGTACTTC.

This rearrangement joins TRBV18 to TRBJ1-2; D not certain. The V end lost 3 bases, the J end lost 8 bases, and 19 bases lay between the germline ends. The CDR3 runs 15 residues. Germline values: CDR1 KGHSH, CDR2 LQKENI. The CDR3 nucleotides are TGTGCCAGCTCACCCGCTCGGGATTACAGTTTCGGCTACACCTTC. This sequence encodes CASSPARDYSFGYTF.

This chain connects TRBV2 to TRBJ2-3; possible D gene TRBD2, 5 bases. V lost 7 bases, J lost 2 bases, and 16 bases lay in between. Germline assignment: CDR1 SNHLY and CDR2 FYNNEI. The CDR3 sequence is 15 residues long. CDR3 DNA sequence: TGTGCCAGCAATCCGGAAACTAGAAACACAGATACGCAGTATTTT. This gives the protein CASNPETRNTDTQYF.

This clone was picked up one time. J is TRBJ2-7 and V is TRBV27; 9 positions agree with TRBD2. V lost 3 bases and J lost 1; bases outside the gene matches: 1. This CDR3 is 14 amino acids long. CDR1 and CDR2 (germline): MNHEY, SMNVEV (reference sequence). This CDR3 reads CASSFAGGSYEQYF. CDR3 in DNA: TGTGCCAGCAGTTTTGCGGGAGGGTCCTACGAGCAGTACTTC.

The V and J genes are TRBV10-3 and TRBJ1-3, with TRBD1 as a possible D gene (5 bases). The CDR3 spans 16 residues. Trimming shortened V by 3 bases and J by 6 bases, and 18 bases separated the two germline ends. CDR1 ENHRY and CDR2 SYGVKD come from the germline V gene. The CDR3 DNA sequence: TGTGCCATCAGTGAACAGATTCAGGGTGTCGCAAACACCATATATTTT. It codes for CAISEQIQGVANTIYF.

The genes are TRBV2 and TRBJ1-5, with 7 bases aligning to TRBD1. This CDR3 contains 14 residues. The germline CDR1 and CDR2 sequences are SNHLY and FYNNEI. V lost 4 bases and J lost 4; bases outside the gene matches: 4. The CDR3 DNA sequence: TGTGCCAGCAGTGCGACAGGGCGAAATCAGCCCCAGCATTTT. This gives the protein CASSATGRNQPQHF.

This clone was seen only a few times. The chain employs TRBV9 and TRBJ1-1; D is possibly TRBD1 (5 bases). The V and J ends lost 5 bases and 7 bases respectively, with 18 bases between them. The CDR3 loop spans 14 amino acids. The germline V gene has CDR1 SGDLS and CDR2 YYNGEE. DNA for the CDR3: TGTGCCAGCAGACACCCTCAGGGCCCAATTGAAGCTTTCTTT. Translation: CASRHPQGPIEAFF.

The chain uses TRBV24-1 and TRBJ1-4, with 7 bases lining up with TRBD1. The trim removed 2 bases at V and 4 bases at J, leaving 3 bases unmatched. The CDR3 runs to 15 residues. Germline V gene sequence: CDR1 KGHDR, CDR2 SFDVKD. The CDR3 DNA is TGTGCCACCAGTGATTCCCGACAGGGTAATGAAAAACTGTTTTTT. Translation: CATSDSRQGNEKLFF.

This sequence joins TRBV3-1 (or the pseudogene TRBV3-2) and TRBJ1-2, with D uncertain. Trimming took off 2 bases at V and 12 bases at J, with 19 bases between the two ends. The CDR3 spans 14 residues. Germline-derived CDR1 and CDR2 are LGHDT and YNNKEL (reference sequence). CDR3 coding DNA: TGTGCCAGCAGCCAATATGGCCAGGATTTTTTCCACACCTTC. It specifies CASSQYGQDFFHTF.

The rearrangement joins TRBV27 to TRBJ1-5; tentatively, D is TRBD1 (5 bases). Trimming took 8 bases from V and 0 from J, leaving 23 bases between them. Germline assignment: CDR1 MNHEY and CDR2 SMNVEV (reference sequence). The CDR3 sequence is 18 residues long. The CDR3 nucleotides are TGTGCCAGCGTACCGACACTACGGGGGGGTTATAGCAATCAGCCCCAGCATTTT. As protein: CASVPTLRGGYSNQPQHF.

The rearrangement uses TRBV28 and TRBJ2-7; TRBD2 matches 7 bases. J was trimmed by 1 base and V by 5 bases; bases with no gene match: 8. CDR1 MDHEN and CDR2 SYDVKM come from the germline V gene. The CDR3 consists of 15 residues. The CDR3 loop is CASSLASGPSYEQYF. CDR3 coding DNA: TGTGCCAGCAGTCTCGCTAGCGGACCATCCTACGAGCAGTACTTC.

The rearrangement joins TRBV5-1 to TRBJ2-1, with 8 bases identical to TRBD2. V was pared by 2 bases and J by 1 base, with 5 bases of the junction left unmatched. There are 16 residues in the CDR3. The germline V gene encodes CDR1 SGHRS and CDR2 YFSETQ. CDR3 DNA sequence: TGCGCCAGCAGCTTCGGGACGGGAGGGTCCTACAATGAGCAGTTCTTC. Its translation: CASSFGTGGSYNEQFF.

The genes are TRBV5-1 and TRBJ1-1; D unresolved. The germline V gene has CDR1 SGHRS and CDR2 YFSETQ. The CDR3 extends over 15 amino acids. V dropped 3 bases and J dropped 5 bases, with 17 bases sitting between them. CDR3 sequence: CASSWMAGEGTEAFF. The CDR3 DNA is TGCGCCAGCAGCTGGATGGCCGGGGAGGGTACTGAAGCTTTCTTT.